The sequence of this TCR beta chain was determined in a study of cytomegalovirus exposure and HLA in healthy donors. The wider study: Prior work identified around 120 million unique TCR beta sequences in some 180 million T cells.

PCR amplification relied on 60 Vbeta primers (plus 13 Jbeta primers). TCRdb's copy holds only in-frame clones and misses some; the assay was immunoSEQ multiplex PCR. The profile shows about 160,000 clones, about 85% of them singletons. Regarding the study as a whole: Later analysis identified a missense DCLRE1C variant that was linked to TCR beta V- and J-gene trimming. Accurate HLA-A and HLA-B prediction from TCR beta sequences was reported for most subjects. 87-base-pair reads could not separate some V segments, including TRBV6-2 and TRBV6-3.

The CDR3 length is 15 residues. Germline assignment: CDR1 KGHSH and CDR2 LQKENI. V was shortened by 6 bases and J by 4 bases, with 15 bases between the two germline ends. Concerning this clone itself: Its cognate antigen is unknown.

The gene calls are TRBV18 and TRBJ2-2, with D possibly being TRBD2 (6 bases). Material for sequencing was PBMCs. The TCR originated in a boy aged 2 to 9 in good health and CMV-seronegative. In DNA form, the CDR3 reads TGTGCCAGCTCTGGAAGGCAGGGAGGCACCGGGGAGCTGTTTTTT. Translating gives CASSGRQGGTGELFF.